This T cell receptor (beta chain) was captured in a study of vaccination and CD4 T cells after COVID-19. Study at large: In the convalescent cohort, there were six males and four females, two of them Hispanic.

Notes on this clonotype: Its antigen is not identified.

This sample's treatment: 10-day PBMC culture with coronavirus spike peptide pools or control peptides (ViraFEST assay). Cultures used more than 1.5 million PBMCs per well, 7.5 to 10 IU/ml IL-2 and about 10 ug/ml peptides. Cultured CD4+ T cell DNA underwent sequencing with the Oncomine TCR Beta short-read assay. TCRdb re-analysed the PCR reads in MiXCR, keeping a single row per CDR3 protein. The table lists 9,500 to 14,000 distinct CDR3 sequences, around 26% of them singletons, with more than 20% in the top ten. Sequenced: cultured CD4+ T cells from blood. This TCR was recovered from a human donor with COVID-19.

Here the CDR3 DNA reads TGTGCCAGCAGCTGGGACGGGACAGGGTGGGATACGCAGTATTTT. Its protein product is CASSWDGTGWDTQYF. The genes are TRBV5-6 and TRBJ2-3, with 9 bases aligning to TRBD1. Trimming took 3 bases from V and 6 from J; bases not matched to a gene: 8. Germline values: CDR1 SGHDT, CDR2 YYEEEE. The CDR3 length is 15 residues.